These 24 T cell receptor beta chains share one sample of origin, sequenced in a study of T cell responses to AZD1222 COVID-19 vaccine. The protocol was immunoSEQ multiplex PCR, while the TCRdb copy is restricted to in-frame clones and leaves out a portion. Found here are about 100,000 clones, roughly 87% of them singletons; the top ten hold approximately 3.1%. The sequences come from peripheral blood, collected on day 0 of MenACWY control vaccination. The receptors stem from an adult in good health.

The rearrangement joins TRBV3-1 (or the pseudogene TRBV3-2) to TRBJ2-1; 13 bases map to TRBD2. Unmatched junction bases numbered 10, after V lost 5 bases and J lost 0 bases. The V gene's germline CDR1 is LGHDT and CDR2 YNNKEL (reference sequence). The CDR3 covers 19 residues. The CDR3 nucleotides read TGTGCCAGCAGCTCCGGACTAGCGGGGGCCGCGAGCTCCTACAATGAGCAGTTCTTC. Translation gives CASSSGLAGAASSYNEQFF.

CDR3 nucleotides: TGCGCCCGAGTCAAGACAGGGGCCACTGAAGCTTTCTTT. Translated: CARVKTGATEAFF. This chain links TRBV10-1 with TRBJ1-1, with 8 nucleotides matching TRBD1. The J segment lost 4 bases and the V segment lost 11 bases, leaving 9 bases of the junction unmatched. This CDR3 is built from 13 residues. CDR1 WNHNN and CDR2 SYGVQD come from the germline V gene (reference sequence).

This clone is a singleton in its sample. An end of the junction differs from the germline gene, which may be a read error. The V call is TRBV27, the J call TRBJ1-2; D is perhaps TRBD1 (5 bases). Germline V gives CDR1 MNHEY, CDR2 SMNVEV (reference sequence). The CDR3 contains 13 residues. The DNA for the CDR3 is TGTGCCAGCAGTTCCACAGGTCTCACCCCGCTCTTCTTC. Residues: CASSSTGLTPLFF.

For the CDR3, the DNA is TGCGCCAGCAGCTTGATCGTACCGCAGGTGGGGGTTAGGCTAGTAACCTACGAGCAGTACTTC. As protein: CASSLIVPQVGVRLVTYEQYF. The chain carries TRBV5-1 and TRBJ2-7; the D gene could be TRBD1 or TRBD2 (5 bases each). The ends were cut back, 1 base at V and 2 bases at J, with 31 bases in the middle. The germline V gene has CDR1 SGHRS and CDR2 YFSETQ. The CDR3 extends over 21 amino acids.

The rearrangement links TRBV6-2 or TRBV6-3 to TRBJ1-5; TRBD1 matches 9 bases. CDR3 size: 16 residues. Germline assignment: CDR1 MNHEY and CDR2 SVGEGT. The trim removed 1 base at V and 4 bases at J, leaving 5 bases unmatched. CDR3: CASSYLGQGTNQPQHF. CDR3 nucleotides: TGTGCCAGCAGTTACTTGGGACAGGGAACTAATCAGCCCCAGCATTTT.

The chain joins TRBV2 to TRBJ2-2; 7 bases align to TRBD1. This CDR3 comprises 15 residues. The V gene end was trimmed by 6 bases and the J gene end by 0 bases; junction bases not matched to a gene: 4. Per germline, CDR1 SNHLY and CDR2 FYNNEI. CDR3 in amino acids: CASSVDRANTGELFF. The CDR3 bases are TGTGCCAGCAGCGTTGACAGGGCGAACACCGGGGAGCTGTTTTTT.

This chain uses TRBV7-9 with TRBJ1-1; TRBD1 agrees at 12 bases. This CDR3 is 14 amino acids long. The J segment lost 6 bases and the V segment lost 4 bases, leaving 3 bases of the junction unmatched. The germline CDR1 and CDR2 sequences are SEHNR and FQNEAQ (reference sequence). In DNA, the CDR3 is TGTGCCAGCAGCTCACGGGACAGGGGGCCTGAAGCTTTCTTT. It encodes CASSSRDRGPEAFF.

CDR3 nucleotides: TGCAGCGTTGACAGGCAGACAAACACTGAAGCTTTCTTT. Translated, it gives CSVDRQTNTEAFF. This rearrangement joins TRBV29-1 to TRBJ1-1; D unresolved. This CDR3 is 13 amino acids long. Trimming left V 3 bases short and J 2 bases short, with 10 bases between. Germline V gene data show CDR1 as SQVTM and CDR2 as ANQGSEA. Supplemented by reference TRBV29-1 and TRBJ1-1, the full variable domain reads SAVISQKPSRDICQRGTSLTIQCQVDSQVTMMFWYRQQPGQSLTLIATANQGSEATYESGFVIDKFPISRPNLTFSTLTVSNMSPEDSSIYLCSVDRQTNTEAFFGQGTRLTVV.

The gene calls are TRBV30 and TRBJ1-2; D may be TRBD1 (5 bases). The CDR3 is 13 amino acids. The V end lost 0 bases, the J end lost 4 bases, and 9 bases lay between the germline ends. The germline V gene encodes CDR1 GTSNPN and CDR2 SVGIG (reference sequence). CDR3 sequence reads: CAWSVSGTYGYTF. For the CDR3, the DNA is TGTGCCTGGAGTGTATCAGGGACCTATGGCTACACCTTC.

This clone was counted a single time. The V gene is TRBV6-2 or TRBV6-3, the J gene TRBJ1-5, with a weak D call TRBD1 (5 bases). V was clipped by 4 bases and J by 11 bases, with 18 bases between them. Germline V lookup: CDR1 MNHEY, CDR2 SVGEGT. CDR3 size: 14 residues. The CDR3: CASSLGRPAGAQHF. The DNA of the CDR3 is TGTGCCAGCAGTTTGGGACGGCCGGCGGGAGCCCAGCATTTT.

V and J are TRBV7-2 and TRBJ1-3; D might be TRBD1 (5 bases). CDR3 length equals 14 residues. V was cut by 2 bases and J by 2 bases, with 7 bases left in between. The germline V gene has CDR1 SGHTA and CDR2 FQGNSA. CDR3 loop: CASSLQGPGNTIYF. CDR3 in DNA: TGTGCCAGCAGCTTACAGGGTCCTGGAAACACCATATATTTT.

The rearrangement joins TRBV6-5 to TRBJ1-1; D remains ambiguous. V was trimmed by 5 bases and J by 0 bases, leaving 13 bases between them. CDR3 size: 15 residues. Looked up from germline, CDR1 is MNHEY and CDR2 is SVGAGI. DNA of the CDR3: TGTGCCAGCAGTCGCCATCCGTTCATGAACACTGAAGCTTTCTTT. This encodes CASSRHPFMNTEAFF.

This clone was picked up one time. V gene TRBV2 combines with J gene TRBJ1-2; D call uncertain. Trimming cost V 1 base and J 1 base, with 10 bases left between them. Per germline, CDR1 SNHLY and CDR2 FYNNEI. The CDR3 runs to 15 residues. Written as DNA, the CDR3 is TGTGCCAGCAGTGAAGACAGAGCGATTAACTATGGCTACACCTTC. Its translation is CASSEDRAINYGYTF.

This chain uses TRBV18 with TRBJ2-5; D gene uncertain. CDR3 length: 13 residues. V was trimmed by 2 bases and J by 1 base, leaving 5 bases between them. Germline V gene lookup returns CDR1 KGHSH and CDR2 LQKENI. The CDR3 region has the DNA TGTGCCAGCTCACCATCCAGCCAAGAGACCCAGTACTTC. Protein: CASSPSSQETQYF.

This clone was seen a single time. Since no conserved phenylalanine or tryptophan closes the CDR3, a read error is the likely cause. The limits of the CDR3 on the DNA are not certain, so only TCRdb's listed CDR3 is given. This rearrangement joins TRBV18 to TRBJ1-2; the table's TRBD1 call for D was not verified on the DNA. 10 amino acids form the CDR3, both terminal residues included. CDR1 and CDR2 from the germline V gene are KGHSH and LQKENI. CDR3 in amino acids: CASSQQRGSS.

The chain uses TRBV4-1 and TRBJ1-2; the D is unclear. With 1 base removed from V and 6 bases from J, the gap between germline ends came to 3 bases. The CDR3 has 11 amino acids. Germline CDR1 reads MGHRA; CDR2 reads YSYEKL. The CDR3 spells CASSQGHGYTF. The CDR3 nucleotides are TGCGCCAGCAGCCAAGGCCATGGCTACACCTTC.

In its sample, this clone was seen a few times. The V gene is TRBV5-1, the J gene TRBJ1-2; possible D gene TRBD1, 5 bases. CDR1 and CDR2 from the germline V gene are SGHRS and YFSETQ. Trimming took 1 base from V and 5 from J, leaving 15 bases between them. This CDR3 spans 15 amino acids. The DNA for the CDR3 is TGCGCCAGCAGCTTGAGGAATACAGGACTTTATGGCTACACCTTC. Translated, it gives CASSLRNTGLYGYTF.

The J gene is TRBJ2-7, the V gene TRBV7-2, with D perhaps TRBD1 or TRBD2 (6 bases each). This CDR3 has 14 residues. V lost 3 bases, J lost 2 bases, and 11 bases lay in between. Germline-derived CDR1 and CDR2 are SGHTA and FQGNSA. DNA of the CDR3: TGTGCCAGCAGCTTTAGGGGGGCTGCCTACGAGCAGTACTTC. This sequence encodes CASSFRGAAYEQYF.

J is TRBJ1-2 and V is TRBV30; no clear D. This CDR3 comprises 13 residues. Between the trimmed V and J ends, which lost 2 bases and 2 bases, there was a span of 9 bases. In germline, CDR1 is GTSNPN, CDR2 SVGIG (reference sequence). CDR3 in amino acids: CAWSLLGNYGYTF. In DNA form, the CDR3 reads TGTGCCTGGAGTTTGCTGGGCAACTATGGCTACACCTTC.

The V and J genes are TRBV2 and TRBJ1-4, with 9 bases fitting TRBD1. The germline gives CDR1 SNHLY, CDR2 FYNNEI. The CDR3 runs to 15 residues. V shed 6 bases, J shed 4 bases, and the junction held 6 bases outside the gene matches. The CDR3 here is CASRPTGGRNEKLFF. CDR3 nucleotides: TGTGCCAGCAGACCGACAGGGGGACGTAATGAAAAACTGTTTTTT.

The J gene is TRBJ1-1, the V gene TRBV2; maybe TRBD1 (5 bases). CDR3 size: 13 residues. Germline CDR1 SNHLY, CDR2 FYNNEI. V was trimmed by 6 bases and J by 3 bases, leaving 11 bases between them. CDR3 region: CASSAREDTEAFF. DNA for the CDR3: TGTGCCAGCAGCGCCAGGGAAGACACTGAAGCTTTCTTT.

This clone was detected only a few times. This rearrangement joins TRBV5-1 to TRBJ1-6; TRBD1 might be the D (5 bases). The V end lost 0 bases, the J end lost 7 bases, and 17 bases lay between the germline ends. Germline CDR1 and CDR2: SGHRS and YFSETQ. There are 17 residues in the CDR3. The CDR3 loop is CASSLAGGHGSNSPLHF. In nucleotides, the CDR3 is TGCGCCAGCAGCTTGGCCGGAGGACACGGGTCGAATTCACCCCTCCACTTT.

This sequence joins TRBV3-1 (or the pseudogene TRBV3-2) and TRBJ1-2; 9 nucleotides agree with TRBD1. After removal of 1 base from V and 7 bases from J, the junction contained 4 bases not matched to a gene. Looked up from germline, CDR1 is LGHDT and CDR2 is YNNKEL (reference sequence). This CDR3 spans 14 amino acids. The CDR3 loop is CASSQGTGAAGYTF. For the CDR3, the DNA is TGTGCCAGCAGCCAAGGGACAGGGGCGGCTGGCTACACCTTC.

The V gene is TRBV9, the J gene TRBJ2-3; TRBD1 matches 10 bases. Germline V CDR1 and CDR2: SGDLS, YYNGEE. Germline trimming cut 0 bases from V and 0 bases from J; bases unmatched to any gene: 4. This CDR3 spans 17 amino acids. CDR3 in amino acids: CASSVGTGGQSTDTQYF. As DNA, the CDR3 is TGTGCCAGCAGCGTAGGGACAGGGGGACAGAGCACAGATACGCAGTATTTT.